The 25 T cell receptor beta chains listed next were all sequenced from one sample in a study of Ad26.COV2.S vaccination and SARS-CoV-2 variants (dated by TCRdb to about 2021). Libraries were made using the immunoSEQ multiplex PCR assay. TCRdb carries this immuneACCESS record with in-frame sequences only. Its versions omit some clonotypes, under half of them owing to an unresolved V gene in the studies checked, with the rest unexplained. The sample contains more than 300,000 clones, around 83% of them found a single time. The ten biggest clones cover 1.9% of the sample. Explained via the paper, the treatment or condition label denotes: roughly 20 received Ad26.COV2.S at low or high dose, single or two shots; roughly 5 received placebo; per-sample allocation not given. Repertoires of vaccine and placebo recipients were sequenced from samples collected on day 63 after the first injection. The specimen was peripheral blood, collected in a trial of Ad26.COV2.S vaccine versus placebo. These receptors were collected from a person between 18 and 60 years old who received the Ad26.COV2.S COVID-19 vaccine or a placebo.

The rearrangement links TRBV18 to TRBJ1-1, with a possible D match to TRBD1 (5 bases). With 2 bases removed from V and 3 bases from J, the gap between germline ends came to 7 bases. The CDR3 contains 13 residues. Germline CDR1 reads KGHSH; CDR2 reads LQKENI. CDR3 residues: CASSPSGHTEAFF. The CDR3, as DNA: TGTGCCAGCTCACCATCGGGGCACACTGAAGCTTTCTTT.

This chain uses TRBV10-2 with TRBJ2-7; 9 nucleotides agree with TRBD1. Unmatched junction bases numbered 6, after V lost 4 bases and J lost 5 bases. The CDR3 spans 14 residues. Germline values: CDR1 WSHSY, CDR2 SAAADI. Here the CDR3 reads CASSGGQGTDEQYF. The DNA for the CDR3 is TGCGCCAGCAGTGGGGGACAGGGTACCGACGAGCAGTACTTC.

This clone has a single count. The chain uses TRBV6-1 and TRBJ1-4; D not resolved. The CDR3 has 13 amino acids. Trimming shortened V by 3 bases and J by 12 bases, and 14 bases separated the two germline ends. Germline V gene sequence: CDR1 MNHNS, CDR2 SASEGT. CDR3 amino acids: CASSDQWGWELFF. The CDR3 DNA follows: TGTGCCAGCAGTGATCAATGGGGATGGGAACTGTTTTTT.

The chain uses TRBV19 and TRBJ2-3; 9 bases fit TRBD2. The V and J ends lost 1 base and 4 bases, in that order; junction bases with no gene match: 9. Germline lookup yields CDR1 LNHDA and CDR2 SQIVND (reference sequence). This CDR3 spans 17 amino acids. This chain's CDR3 is CASSIAGLAPWSDTQYF. The CDR3, as DNA: TGTGCCAGTAGTATAGCCGGACTAGCGCCCTGGTCAGATACGCAGTATTTT.

The rearrangement joins TRBV4-2 to TRBJ2-1; D not resolved. V lost 2 bases and J lost 0, with 5 bases in between. Germline V gene data show CDR1 as LGHNA and CDR2 as YNFKEQ. The CDR3 length is 14 residues. The CDR3 loop reads CASSQTRSYNEQFF. The CDR3 nucleotides are TGTGCCAGCAGCCAAACTCGCTCCTACAATGAGCAGTTCTTC.

This chain joins TRBV5-8 and TRBJ1-5; the D gene is possibly TRBD1 (6 bases). Trimming took 4 bases from V and 1 from J, leaving 12 bases between them. From germline, CDR1 is SGHTS and CDR2 YDEGEE. This CDR3 has 15 amino acids. The CDR3 sequence is CASSLGQKSNQPQHF. The CDR3 DNA is TGTGCCAGCAGCCTCGGACAGAAAAGCAATCAGCCCCAGCATTTT. The variable domain in full, with the rest retrieved from reference TRBV5-8 and TRBJ1-5, is EAGVTQSPTHLIKTRGQQATLRCSPISGHTSVYWYQQALGLGLQFLLWYDEGEERNRGNFPPRFSGRQFPNYSSELNVNALELEDSALYLCASSLGQKSNQPQHFGDGTRLSIL.

The V call is TRBV29-1, the J call TRBJ2-7; no firm D call. Between the trimmed V and J ends, which lost 7 bases and 1 base, there was a span of 11 bases. The germline V gene encodes CDR1 SQVTM and CDR2 ANQGSEA. CDR3 length: 12 residues. The CDR3 bases are TGCAGCGCCGATAGGGTATCCTACGAGCAGTACTTC. Encoded protein: CSADRVSYEQYF.

This clone was detected only a few times. The chain couples TRBV2 to TRBJ1-5; D is uncertain. Trimming removed 4 bases from V and 4 bases from J, with 5 bases in between. The CDR3 length is 12 residues. Germline-derived CDR1 and CDR2 are SNHLY and FYNNEI. CDR3 amino acids: CASSADNQPQHF. For the CDR3, the DNA is TGTGCCAGCAGTGCCGATAATCAGCCCCAGCATTTT.

V is TRBV19 and J is TRBJ1-2; D remains ambiguous. Trimming cost V 1 base and J 0 bases, with 15 bases left between them. The CDR3 is made up of 17 amino acids. The germline V gene has CDR1 LNHDA and CDR2 SQIVND (reference sequence). For the CDR3, the DNA is TGTGCCAGTAGTATAGTCGGTACGACACGCACTAACTATGGCTACACCTTC. Encoded protein: CASSIVGTTRTNYGYTF. The variable domain in full, with the rest retrieved from reference TRBV19 and TRBJ1-2, is DGGITQSPKYLFRKEGQNVTLSCEQNLNHDAMYWYRQDPGQGLRLIYYSQIVNDFQKGDIAEGYSVSREKKESFPLTVTSAQKNPTAFYLCASSIVGTTRTNYGYTFGSGTRLTVV.

CDR3 bases: TGTGCCAGCAGTTTAGGGCTGGGCTACACCTTC. Protein sequence: CASSLGLGYTF. V is TRBV12-3 or TRBV12-4 and J is TRBJ1-2, with no clear D. The CDR3 runs 11 residues. V lost 1 base to trimming and J lost 8 bases, with 5 bases between them.

This chain links TRBV30 with TRBJ1-6, with 11 bases that match TRBD1. V lost 3 bases, J lost 10 bases, and 2 bases stayed unmatched. Germline V gene lookup returns CDR1 GTSNPN and CDR2 SVGIG (reference sequence). The CDR3 length is 13 residues. CDR3 region: CAWRGTGGSPLHF. For the CDR3, the DNA is TGTGCCTGGAGGGGGACAGGGGGATCACCCCTCCACTTT.

The CDR3, as DNA: TGTGCCAGCAGAACCTACGGATTGGGGCCCACAGATACGCAGTATTTT. This encodes CASRTYGLGPTDTQYF. The chain uses TRBV2 and TRBJ2-3, with a possible D match to TRBD1 (5 bases). Germline V gives CDR1 SNHLY, CDR2 FYNNEI. V was pared by 6 bases and J by 2 bases, with 18 bases between. CDR3 length equals 16 residues.

The chain couples TRBV6-5 to TRBJ2-2; 10 nucleotides agree with TRBD2. Germline CDR1 and CDR2: MNHEY and SVGAGI. The CDR3 loop spans 13 amino acids. The V and J ends lost 7 bases and 6 bases, in that order; junction bases with no gene match: 2. CDR3 loop: CASTSGGPGELFF. Written as DNA, the CDR3 is TGTGCCAGCACTAGCGGGGGACCCGGGGAGCTGTTTTTT.

The chain combines TRBV6-5 with TRBJ2-3; 7 bases map to TRBD1. The CDR3 runs to 15 residues. The J segment lost 2 bases and the V segment lost 5 bases, leaving 7 bases of the junction unmatched. CDR1 and CDR2 (germline): MNHEY, SVGAGI. The CDR3 region is CASSRGTATTDTQYF. CDR3 sequence (DNA): TGTGCCAGCAGTCGAGGGACAGCCACCACAGATACGCAGTATTTT.

The chain uses TRBV20-1 and TRBJ2-1; 11 bases are a match to TRBD2. J lost 5 bases, V lost 3 bases, and 3 bases had no gene match. Germline V gene lookup returns CDR1 DFQATT and CDR2 SNEGSKA (reference sequence). The CDR3 has 14 residues. CDR3 amino acids: CSASKTSGDNEQFF. DNA of the CDR3: TGCAGTGCTAGTAAGACTAGCGGGGACAATGAGCAGTTCTTC.

V usage is TRBV30 and J usage is TRBJ1-2; D remains ambiguous. The CDR3 has 14 residues. CDR1 is GTSNPN, CDR2 SVGIG, per germline (reference sequence). V gave up 0 bases and J gave up 4 bases, with 12 bases separating them. The CDR3 DNA reads TGTGCCTGGAGTGTACGAGGCCCAGCCTATGGCTACACCTTC. This codes for CAWSVRGPAYGYTF.

This clone has a handful of counts. Other DNA sequences in the same sample also yield this CDR3. The chain employs TRBV4-2 and TRBJ2-3; TRBD2 matches 10 bases. Per the germline V gene, CDR1 is LGHNA and CDR2 is YNFKEQ. With 1 base clipped from V and 1 base from J, the junction kept 2 bases outside the gene matches. The CDR3 sequence is 16 residues long. CDR3 residues: CASSQGLAGGTDTQYF. The CDR3 DNA reads TGTGCCAGCAGCCAAGGGCTAGCGGGGGGCACAGATACGCAGTATTTT.

V gene TRBV27 combines with J gene TRBJ2-3; 7 bases fit TRBD1. Germline CDR1 and CDR2: MNHEY and SMNVEV (reference sequence). The V segment lost 1 base and the J segment 1 base; nucleotides outside the gene matches: 5. The CDR3 is made up of 16 amino acids. The CDR3 region has the DNA TGTGCCAGCAGTTTATACGAGGGGGCTGGCACAGATACGCAGTATTTT. Translation: CASSLYEGAGTDTQYF.

This clone came up a few times. V is TRBV7-3 and J is TRBJ1-5; D is perhaps TRBD1 (6 bases). Germline values: CDR1 SGHTA, CDR2 FQGTGA. The CDR3 runs to 16 residues. The V gene lost 5 bases and the J gene lost 3 bases, with 17 bases spanning the gap. CDR3 DNA sequence: TGTGCCAGCAGCCCCGGTCACAGGGCCCACAATCAGCCCCAGCATTTT. This sequence encodes CASSPGHRAHNQPQHF.

This chain uses TRBV6-5 with TRBJ1-3; D gene ambiguous. CDR3 length equals 16 residues. Germline V gives CDR1 MNHEY, CDR2 SVGAGI. V shed 0 bases and J shed 1 base, with 10 bases lying between them. In nucleotides, the CDR3 is TGTGCCAGCAGTTACTCGAATGTGCTATCTGGAAACACCATATATTTT. It encodes CASSYSNVLSGNTIYF.

This chain connects TRBV6-5 to TRBJ2-1, with D perhaps given as TRBD1 or TRBD2 (5 bases each). Germline values: CDR1 MNHEY, CDR2 SVGAGI. This CDR3 contains 14 residues. The V end was cut by 0 bases, the J end by 8 bases, with 11 bases between. The CDR3 coding sequence is TGTGCCAGCAGTTACTCGAAAAGGGGAGATGAGCAGTTCTTC. Protein: CASSYSKRGDEQFF.

The chain employs TRBV10-1 and TRBJ2-3; D uncertain. CDR3 size: 13 residues. Trimming left V 4 bases short and J 5 bases short, with 10 bases between. Germline V gene data show CDR1 as WNHNN and CDR2 as SYGVQD (reference sequence). CDR3 sequence (DNA): TGCGCCAGCAGTGCGGCGTGGGGAGATACGCAGTATTTT. This codes for CASSAAWGDTQYF.

V is TRBV2 and J is TRBJ1-2; 10 positions agree with TRBD1. In germline, CDR1 is SNHLY, CDR2 FYNNEI. V shed 4 bases, J shed 6 bases, and the junction held 8 bases outside the gene matches. CDR3 size: 15 residues. The CDR3 region is CASSVLDRGTDGYTF. CDR3 DNA sequence: TGTGCCAGCAGTGTCTTGGACAGGGGGACCGATGGCTACACCTTC.

The chain uses TRBV10-3 and TRBJ1-1; unclear D gene. The CDR3 is 15 amino acids. Looked up from germline, CDR1 is ENHRY and CDR2 is SYGVKD. The germline V and J ends were trimmed by 0 bases and 4 bases, with 12 bases remaining between them. The CDR3 DNA sequence: TGTGCCATCAGTGAGTCTAGGGTCGGAGGCACTGAAGCTTTCTTT. Encoded protein: CAISESRVGGTEAFF.

The genes are TRBV10-3 and TRBJ2-7; TRBD1 aligns across 10 bases. This CDR3 has 17 amino acids. Germline loops: CDR1 ENHRY, CDR2 SYGVKD. Losses at the gene ends were 6 bases for V and 5 bases for J; bases not matched to a gene: 16. The CDR3 sequence is CAIRSPPGQGHIDEQYF. The CDR3 DNA reads as TGTGCCATCAGATCACCTCCGGGACAGGGGCACATCGACGAGCAGTACTTC.